In its sample, the clone carrying this T cell receptor (beta chain) was seen a few times. What it recognizes is unknown. Quantitative 5'-RACE with molecular barcodes produced the TCR beta libraries. TCRdb analysed the 5' RACE reads with MiXCR anew, one entry per CDR3 protein. The table records over 700,000 distinct CDR3 sequences, 15% to 20% of them present only once. This record belongs to a study of CD8 T cells in ankylosing spondylitis. The study's findings and limits: Earlier studies detected some motif variants in reactive arthritis synovial fluid and blood. It appeared that ankylosing spondylitis blood was characterized by a TCR beta motif of about 8 highly homologous variants. It was reported that disease-linked clones were significantly enriched in matched ankylosing spondylitis synovial fluid. Within peripheral blood, clones linked to disease were CD8+ and relatively rare.

The CDR3 contains 13 residues. Deletions cut 5 bases from V and 14 bases from J, with 19 bases between. Germline lookup yields CDR1 SGHTA and CDR2 FQGNSA. The chain combines TRBV7-2 with TRBJ2-1, with D possibly being TRBD1 or TRBD2 (5 bases each). The sequence was collected from a male donor with ankylosing spondylitis. The sequencing input was blood, either unsorted or a sorted T cell fraction (not recorded which). The chain's CDR3 is CASSPQGTQRKFF. The DNA of the CDR3 is TGTGCCAGCAGCCCCCAAGGGACCCAGAGAAAGTTCTTC.